This T cell receptor (beta chain) was found in a study of CD8+ T cells in alopecia areata. Study context: Tofacitinib ran 6 to 18 months, followed by 6 months off drug.

This sample's treatment: oral pan-JAK inhibitor, 5-10 mg twice daily. Once RNA had been extracted, it was reverse transcribed into cDNA to act as the sequencing template. Assay: immunoSEQ multiplex PCR; the TCRdb copy retains only in-frame clones and omits some. Of 270,000 or so clones listed, roughly 60% were seen once; the top ten hold around 1.8%. The TCR was taken from a human donor with alopecia areata. This sample comprised CD4+ T cells sorted from blood, obtained at week 24, from a patient treated with tofacitinib.

The CDR3 DNA sequence: TGTGCCAGCTCACCGCAAGGCCCGAACACCGGGGAGCTGTTTTTT. This sequence encodes CASSPQGPNTGELFF. The V call is TRBV18, the J call TRBJ2-2; D is undetermined. Trimming took off 3 bases at V and 0 bases at J, with 8 bases between the two ends. The CDR3 runs to 15 residues. The V gene's germline CDR1 is KGHSH and CDR2 LQKENI.